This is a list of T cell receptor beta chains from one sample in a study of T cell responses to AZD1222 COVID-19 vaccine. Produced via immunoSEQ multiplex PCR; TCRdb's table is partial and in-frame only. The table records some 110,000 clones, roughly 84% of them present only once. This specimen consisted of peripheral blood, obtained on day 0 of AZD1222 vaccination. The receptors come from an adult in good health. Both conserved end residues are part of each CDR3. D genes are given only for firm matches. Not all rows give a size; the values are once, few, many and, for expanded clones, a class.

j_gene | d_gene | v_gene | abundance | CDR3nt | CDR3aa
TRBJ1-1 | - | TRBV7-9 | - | TGTGCCAGCAGCTTAGAGTGGGGCACTGAAGCTTTCTTT | CASSLEWGTEAFF
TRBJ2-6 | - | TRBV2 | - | TGTGCCAGCAGTGAATCGGGGATCTCTGGGGCCAACGTCCTGACTTTC | CASSESGISGANVLTF
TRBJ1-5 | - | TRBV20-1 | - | TGCAGTGCTAGTGGGTCCGGGCTTCAGCCCCAGCATTTT | CSASGSGLQPQHF
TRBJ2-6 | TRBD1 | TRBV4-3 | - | TGCGCCAGCAGCCCTTCTGGGACAGCGGTCTCTGGGGCCAACGTCCTGACTTTC | CASSPSGTAVSGANVLTF
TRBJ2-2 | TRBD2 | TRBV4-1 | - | TGCGCCAGCAGCCAAGGAGCGGGGACGAACACCGGGGAGCTGTTTTTT | CASSQGAGTNTGELFF
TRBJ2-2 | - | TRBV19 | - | TGTGCCAGTAGTATTGCCGGGGAGCTGTTTTTT | CASSIAGELFF
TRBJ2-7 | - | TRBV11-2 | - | TGTGCCGTCCAGGAGGGGGGTCTTAGACACTTC | CAVQEGGLRHF
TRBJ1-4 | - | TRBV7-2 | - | TGTGCCAGCAGCTTAATGGCAGGACCTAATGAAAAACTGTTTTTT | CASSLMAGPNEKLFF
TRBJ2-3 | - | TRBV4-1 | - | TGCGCCAGCAGCACCCCCCAGGGCACTAGCACAGATACGCAGTATTTT | CASSTPQGTSTDTQYF
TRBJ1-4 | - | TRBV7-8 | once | TGTGCCAGCAGCTTAGCGCCAGGGACTAATGAAAAACTGTTTTTT | CASSLAPGTNEKLFF
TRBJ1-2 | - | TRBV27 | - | TGTGCCAGCAGTCTTTTGGGTCCCGGCTCCGGCTACACCTTC | CASSLLGPGSGYTF
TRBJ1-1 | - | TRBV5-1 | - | TGCGCCAGCAGCATCCCCGGGACCGGGGGCACTGAAGCTTTCTTT | CASSIPGTGGTEAFF
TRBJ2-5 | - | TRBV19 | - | TGTGCCAGTAGGGGGACGGTTAGGAGGCAAGAGACCCAGTACTTC | CASRGTVRRQETQYF
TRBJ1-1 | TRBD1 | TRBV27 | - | TGTGCCAGCAGTCCAGGGGGCATGTTGACTGAAGCTTTCTTT | CASSPGGMLTEAFF
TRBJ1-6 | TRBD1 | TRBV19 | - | TGTGCCAGTACCCCACAGGGGGCTAGGAATTCACCCCTCCACTTT | CASTPQGARNSPLHF